The sequence of this TCR beta chain was determined in a study of cytomegalovirus exposure and HLA in healthy donors. Study-wide results and caveats: Most likely, a cluster of highly shared sequence variants arose as a sequencing artifact. Among TCR sequences, most were rare, though some public TCRs appeared in many donors.

About this clone itself: What it binds is not known.

Researchers ran the PCR with 60 Vbeta and 13 Jbeta primers. Produced via immunoSEQ multiplex PCR; TCRdb's table is partial and in-frame only. The sample includes more than 95,000 clones. CDR1 is SGHRS, CDR2 YFSETQ, per germline. The CDR3 is made up of 13 amino acids. V was pared by 0 bases and J by 10 bases, with 13 bases between. This TCR was recovered from a man younger than 30 in good health and CMV-seronegative. V and J are TRBV5-1 and TRBJ1-1; D not certain. The specimen sequenced was PBMCs. CDR3 DNA sequence: TGCGCCAGCAGCTTGGATACCGAGGGCGTAGCTTTCTTT. This codes for CASSLDTEGVAFF.